These 21 T cell receptor beta chains came from one sample sequenced in a study of T cells in Graves' hyperthyroidism and ophthalmopathy. The investigators amplified TCR beta CDR3 regions from RNA transcripts. HTBI primers drove first-round RT-PCR of the TCR CDR3. From the multiplex PCR reads, TCRdb called clonotypes with MiXCR, one entry per CDR3 protein. The sample includes approximately 560,000 distinct CDR3 sequences, more than 45% of them seen just once. The sequencing input was peripheral blood or thyroid tissue (not recorded which). The receptors stem from a woman aged 18-29 years with Graves' hyperthyroidism.

V gene TRBV4-3 combines with J gene TRBJ1-6; 7 positions match TRBD1. Germline CDR1 and CDR2: LGHNA and YSLEER. V lost 0 bases, J lost 9 bases, and 5 bases stayed unmatched. The CDR3 runs to 15 residues. The CDR3 here is CASSQEDRAGSPLHF. Written as DNA, the CDR3 is TGCGCCAGCAGCCAAGAAGACAGGGCAGGTTCACCCCTCCACTTT.

The sample holds many counts of this clonotype. The chain carries TRBV2 and TRBJ1-2; no clear D. Germline V gene data show CDR1 as SNHLY and CDR2 as FYNNEI. This CDR3 region has 13 residues. V shed 6 bases and J shed 3 bases, with 11 bases lying between them. CDR3 in amino acids: CASRNERDYGYTF. CDR3 nucleotide sequence: TGTGCCAGCAGGAACGAGAGGGACTATGGCTACACCTTC.

The table lists this clonotype with many counts. The gene calls are TRBV10-3 and TRBJ1-1; 8 bases agree with TRBD1. Germline V lookup: CDR1 ENHRY, CDR2 SYGVKD. This CDR3 is built from 14 residues. V lost 8 bases and J lost 0; bases outside the gene matches: 5. CDR3 nucleotide sequence: TGTGCCATCGGACAGGGATCGATGAACACTGAAGCTTTCTTT. It encodes CAIGQGSMNTEAFF.

This chain links TRBV5-1 with TRBJ2-7; D might be TRBD2 (6 bases). Trimming removed 4 bases at V and 4 bases at J, with 18 bases between. The germline CDR1 and CDR2 sequences are SGHRS and YFSETQ. This CDR3 has 15 amino acids. The CDR3 here is CASSLGLELTYEQYF. The CDR3 DNA reads TGCGCCAGCAGCCTGGGACTTGAATTAACTTACGAGCAGTACTTC.

This clonotype was detected a few times. V usage is TRBV7-6 and J usage is TRBJ1-2; D is unclear. The germline V gene encodes CDR1 SGHVS and CDR2 FNYEAQ. This CDR3 spans 17 amino acids. V lost 7 bases, J lost 0 bases, and 21 bases lay in between. The CDR3 coding sequence is TGTGCCAGCACCCCCTCCCCCCCCACGGCCACTAACTATGGCTACACCTTC. It is translated as CASTPSPPTATNYGYTF.

This clonotype was seen only once. The gene calls are TRBV6-1 and TRBJ1-4, with no clear D. Trimming took 5 bases from V and 4 from J, leaving 5 bases between them. CDR3 length: 12 amino acids. CDR1 is MNHNS, CDR2 SASEGT, per germline. The CDR3 nucleotides read TGTGCCAGCAGTCCAATTAATGAAAAACTGTTTTTT. It codes for CASSPINEKLFF.

The chain uses TRBV20-1 and TRBJ1-4, with D tentatively TRBD1 (5 bases). Trimming left V 3 bases short and J 10 bases short, with 12 bases between. This CDR3 has 12 amino acids. Germline lookup yields CDR1 DFQATT and CDR2 SNEGSKA (reference sequence). CDR3 sequence: CSARGTSGKLFF. CDR3 nucleotides: TGCAGTGCTAGGGGGACTAGCGGAAAACTGTTTTTT.

This clonotype was recorded many times. The chain has TRBV29-1 and TRBJ2-7, with 8 bases that match TRBD2. The CDR3 runs to 14 residues. Germline CDR1 is SQVTM and CDR2 is ANQGSEA. After removal of 5 bases from V and 0 bases from J, the junction contained 6 bases not matched to a gene. The CDR3 sequence: CSVSTSGSSYEQYF. DNA for the CDR3: TGCAGCGTTAGCACTAGCGGTAGCTCCTACGAGCAGTACTTC.

This chain joins TRBV6-1 and TRBJ2-7; 9 nucleotides agree with TRBD2. The CDR3 covers 14 residues. Germline V gives CDR1 MNHNS, CDR2 SASEGT. V dropped 2 bases and J dropped 5; count of bases not matched to a gene: 4. The CDR3, as DNA: TGTGCCAGCAGTGAACTAGCGGGATTGGACGAGCAGTACTTC. This sequence encodes CASSELAGLDEQYF.

The rearrangement links TRBV25-1 to TRBJ1-2; 8 bases agree with TRBD1. The CDR3 is 15 residues long. The J segment lost 4 bases and the V segment lost 4 bases, leaving 8 bases of the junction unmatched. Germline lookup yields CDR1 MGHDK and CDR2 SYGVNS. Here the CDR3 reads CASSARVGQGYGYTF. The DNA for the CDR3 is TGTGCCAGCAGTGCTAGAGTCGGACAGGGCTATGGCTACACCTTC.

As for this clonotype: One end of the junction does not line up with germline, which may come from a read error. J is TRBJ1-5 and V is TRBV6-5; D not certain. Germline CDR1 is MNHEY and CDR2 is SVGAGI. This CDR3 region has 13 residues. Here the CDR3 reads CASSEQHNQAQHF. In DNA form, the CDR3 reads TGTGCCAGCAGTGAGCAGCACAATCAGGCCCAGCATTTT.

This clonotype was counted a few times. The chain links TRBV25-1 to TRBJ1-2, with D perhaps TRBD1 (6 bases). Germline V gene data show CDR1 as MGHDK and CDR2 as SYGVNS. This CDR3 comprises 14 residues. V dropped 8 bases and J dropped 3 bases, with 16 bases sitting between them. CDR3 region: CASSPRDTHYGYTF. CDR3 sequence (DNA): TGTGCCAGCTCACCCCGGGACACACACTATGGCTACACCTTC.

The gene calls are TRBV7-6 and TRBJ2-7; D ambiguous. V was trimmed by 6 bases and J by 1 base, leaving 13 bases between them. The germline CDR1 and CDR2 sequences are SGHVS and FNYEAQ. The CDR3 has 14 amino acids. The CDR3 loop reads CASSFIVGSYEQYF. The CDR3, as DNA: TGTGCCAGCAGTTTTATTGTTGGTTCCTACGAGCAGTACTTC.

The table lists this clonotype with a count of one. The chain carries TRBV5-4 and TRBJ2-2; perhaps TRBD1 as D (5 bases). The germline V gene has CDR1 SGHNT and CDR2 YYREEE (reference sequence). V lost 0 bases and J 7 bases, leaving 13 bases between the germline ends. The CDR3 sequence is 15 residues long. The CDR3 region has the DNA TGTGCCAGCAGCTTGGAGCAGGGTAGGAACGGGGAGCTGTTTTTT. Its protein product is CASSLEQGRNGELFF.

J is TRBJ2-7 and V is TRBV29-1, with 12 positions matching TRBD1. V shed 7 bases and J 7 bases; nucleotides not matched to a gene: 11. This CDR3 spans 14 amino acids. Germline V gene data show CDR1 as SQVTM and CDR2 as ANQGSEA. This CDR3 reads CSGRGGTGGNEQYF. CDR3 DNA: TGCAGCGGGCGGGGGGGGACAGGGGGCAATGAGCAGTACTTC.

The genes are TRBV14 and TRBJ2-7; the match to TRBD2 covers 8 bases. The CDR3 runs 12 residues. Germline V gene data show CDR1 as SGHDN and CDR2 as FVKESK. V lost 8 bases, J lost 6 bases, and 6 bases stayed unmatched. The CDR3 loop is CASAGLGGEQYF. DNA of the CDR3: TGTGCCAGCGCGGGACTAGGGGGCGAGCAGTACTTC.

Note on this clonotype: Being one base from a much bigger clone, this may be a read error. The chain links TRBV7-9 to TRBJ1-4, with 7 positions matching TRBD1. The CDR3 runs 14 residues. Germline V gene sequence: CDR1 SEHNR, CDR2 FQNEAQ (reference sequence). V dropped 4 bases and J dropped 8; count of bases not matched to a gene: 7. In DNA, the CDR3 is TGTGCCAGCAGCTCGACTACAGGGGACGAAAAACTGTTTTTT. Protein product: CASSSTTGDEKLFF.

This clonotype was detected a few times. Compared with germline, one end of the junction differs, possibly owing to a read error. The J gene is TRBJ1-3, the V gene TRBV10-3; D possibly corresponds to TRBD1 (6 bases). From germline, CDR1 is ENHRY and CDR2 SYGVKD. This CDR3 has 14 amino acids. The CDR3 is CASSDRISGNTIYF. The CDR3 coding sequence is TGTGCCAGCAGTGACAGGATCTCTGGAAACACCATATATTTT.

This clonotype has only one observation. A much larger clonotype is one base distant, so this may be a read error. The V and J genes are TRBV6-1 and TRBJ2-5; D may be TRBD1 or TRBD2 (6 bases each). CDR1 is MNHNS and CDR2 is SASEGT in the germline V gene. This CDR3 spans 18 amino acids. V lost 2 bases to trimming and J lost 9 bases, with 28 bases between them. DNA for the CDR3: TGTGCCAGCAGTGAATTGATCACTCGAAGTGGGGACACGGGGGCCCAGTACTTC. Translation: CASSELITRSGDTGAQYF.

This clonotype was recorded a few times. The chain links TRBV2 to TRBJ1-6, with 10 bases fitting TRBD1. V gave up 5 bases and J gave up 10 bases; unmatched junction bases: 5. The CDR3 consists of 14 residues. CDR1 and CDR2 from the germline V gene are SNHLY and FYNNEI. CDR3 residues: CASSSGTGDSPLHF. The CDR3 coding sequence is TGTGCCAGCAGTTCCGGGACAGGGGACTCACCCCTCCACTTT.

Concerning this clonotype itself: A much larger clone sits a single nucleotide away, making a read error possible. The chain employs TRBV5-4 and TRBJ1-2; D is possibly TRBD1 (6 bases). From germline, CDR1 is SGHNT and CDR2 YYREEE (reference sequence). V gave up 4 bases and J gave up 4 bases, with 14 bases separating them. There are 14 residues in the CDR3. This CDR3 reads CASSADGGLYGYTF. CDR3 DNA sequence: TGTGCCAGCAGCGCGGACGGGGGCCTCTATGGCTACACCTTC.